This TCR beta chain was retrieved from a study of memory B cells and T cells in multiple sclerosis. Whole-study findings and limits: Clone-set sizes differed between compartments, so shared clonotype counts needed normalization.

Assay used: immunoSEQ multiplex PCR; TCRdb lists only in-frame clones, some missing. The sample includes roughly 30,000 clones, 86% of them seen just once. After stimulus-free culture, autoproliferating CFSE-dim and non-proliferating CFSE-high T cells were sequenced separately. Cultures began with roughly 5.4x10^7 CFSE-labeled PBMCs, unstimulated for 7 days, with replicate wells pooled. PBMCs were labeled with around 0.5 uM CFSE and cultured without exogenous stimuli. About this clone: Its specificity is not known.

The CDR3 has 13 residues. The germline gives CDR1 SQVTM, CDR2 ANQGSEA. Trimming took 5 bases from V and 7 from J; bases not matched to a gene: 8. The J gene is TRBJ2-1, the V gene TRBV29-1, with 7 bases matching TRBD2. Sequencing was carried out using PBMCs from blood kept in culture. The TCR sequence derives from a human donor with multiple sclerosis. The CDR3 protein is CSVYSGDSNEQFF. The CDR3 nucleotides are TGCAGCGTTTACAGCGGGGATTCGAATGAGCAGTTCTTC.